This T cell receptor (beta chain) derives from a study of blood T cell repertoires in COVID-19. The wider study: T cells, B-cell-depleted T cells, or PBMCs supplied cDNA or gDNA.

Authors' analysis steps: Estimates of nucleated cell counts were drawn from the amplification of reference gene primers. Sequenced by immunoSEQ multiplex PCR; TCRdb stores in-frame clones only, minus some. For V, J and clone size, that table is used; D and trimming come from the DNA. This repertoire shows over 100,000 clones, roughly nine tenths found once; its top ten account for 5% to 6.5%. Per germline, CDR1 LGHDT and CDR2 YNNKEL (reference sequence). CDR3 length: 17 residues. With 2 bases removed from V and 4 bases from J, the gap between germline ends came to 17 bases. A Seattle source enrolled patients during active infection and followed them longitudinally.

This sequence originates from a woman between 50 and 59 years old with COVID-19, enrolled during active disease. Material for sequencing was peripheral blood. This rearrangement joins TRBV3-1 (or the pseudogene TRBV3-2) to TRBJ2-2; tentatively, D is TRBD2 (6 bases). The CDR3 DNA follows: TGTGCCAGCAGCCAATCCGCTGATGGGGGGTCCACCGGGGAGCTGTTTTTT. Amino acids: CASSQSADGGSTGELFF.